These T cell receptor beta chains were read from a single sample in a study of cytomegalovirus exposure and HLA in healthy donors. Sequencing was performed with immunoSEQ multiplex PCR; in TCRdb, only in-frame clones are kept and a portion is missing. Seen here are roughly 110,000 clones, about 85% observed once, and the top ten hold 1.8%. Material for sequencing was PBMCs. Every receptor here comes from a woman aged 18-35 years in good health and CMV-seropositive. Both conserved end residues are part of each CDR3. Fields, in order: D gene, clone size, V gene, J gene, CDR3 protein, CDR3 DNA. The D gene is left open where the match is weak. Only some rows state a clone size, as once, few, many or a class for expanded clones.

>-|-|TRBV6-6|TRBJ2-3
CASSYLPSSDTQYF
TGTGCCAGCAGTTACCTGCCTAGTTCGGATACGCAGTATTTT
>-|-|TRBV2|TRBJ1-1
CASSRSTVNTEAFF
TGTGCCAGCAGTAGGTCCACAGTGAACACTGAAGCTTTCTTT
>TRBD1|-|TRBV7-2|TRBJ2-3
CASSLVVTGTTDTQYF
TGTGCCAGCAGCTTAGTGGTGACAGGGACCACAGATACGCAGTATTTT
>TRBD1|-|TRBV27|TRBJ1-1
CASSPGQGGRNAEAFF
TGTGCCAGCAGTCCAGGACAGGGGGGTAGAAATGCTGAAGCTTTCTTT
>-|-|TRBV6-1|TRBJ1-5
CASSLPSNQPQHF
TGTGCCAGCAGTCTTCCGAGCAATCAGCCCCAGCATTTT
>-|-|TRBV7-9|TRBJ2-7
CASRPMTGSYEQYF
TGTGCCAGCAGACCCATGACAGGCTCCTACGAGCAGTACTTC
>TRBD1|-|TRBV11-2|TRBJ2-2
CASSLGPGQVVTGELFF
TGTGCCAGCAGCTTAGGCCCGGGACAGGTGGTCACCGGGGAGCTGTTTTTT
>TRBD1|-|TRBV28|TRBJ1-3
CASRKLRGRPGNTIYF
TGTGCCAGCCGAAAGCTCAGGGGGCGACCTGGAAACACCATATATTTT
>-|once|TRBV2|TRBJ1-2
CASSRAGGYTF
TGTGCCAGCAGCAGGGCTGGCGGCTACACCTTC
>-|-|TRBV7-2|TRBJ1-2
CASSLLREQHYTF
TGTGCCAGCAGCCTCCTCCGGGAACAGCACTACACCTTC
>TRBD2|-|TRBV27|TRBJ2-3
CASSLDWGGADTQYF
TGTGCCAGCAGTTTAGACTGGGGAGGGGCAGATACGCAGTATTTT